The clone carrying this T cell receptor (beta chain) was observed a few times. Its antigen is not known. A read error may explain this, as a much larger clone is one base away. A modified ARM-PCR protocol with three rounds of nested PCR amplified TCRbeta. TCRdb recomputed calls from the multiplex PCR reads with MiXCR, one row per CDR3 protein. This sample has approximately 79,000 distinct CDR3 sequences; roughly 62% occur once, and the top ten carry roughly 15%. This sample is part of a study of tumor and adjacent non-tumor tissue in lung cancer. Looking at the study overall: Patients comprised approximately eleven adenocarcinoma, a couple of squamous cell carcinoma and 1 small cell lung cancer. Stage I to III disease affected roughly 10 men and 5 women aged about 31 to 80.

Findings and limits, study-wide: Tumor repertoires had a smaller top 100 clone share than normal lung. TCR diversity was significantly greater in tumor than normal lung tissue.

Per the germline V gene, CDR1 is MNHNY and CDR2 is SVGAGI (reference sequence). The CDR3 runs 13 residues. RNA was extracted from bulk tissue without any cell sorting. This receptor was identified in a man aged 65-85 years with non-small cell lung cancer. Sequenced input: lung tumor tissue. This chain links TRBV6-6 with TRBJ2-1, with D perhaps being TRBD1 or TRBD2 (6 bases each). The CDR3 coding sequence is TGTGCCAGCAGTTACCGGAGGGGGGATGAGCAGTCCTTC. Protein product: CASSYRRGDEQSF.